This record concerns one T cell receptor beta chain sequence. Its antigen target is currently unknown. Within one base of it there is no much larger clone, and no base qualities were kept. These data originate in a study of blood T cell repertoires in COVID-19 (dated by TCRdb to 2018 to 2020). About the full investigation: The collaborator samples originated in the United States, Italy and Spain and spanned the acute and convalescent phases of COVID-19. The material from the prospective study consisted of cDNA or gDNA derived from T cells, B-cell-depleted T cells, or PBMCs. Subjects who had been exposed to COVID-19, were actively infected with it, or had recovered from it provided the deeply sampled blood TCRbeta repertoires that made up the dataset. The repertoires were made available in a free public database intended to serve as a resource for research on the immune response to SARS-CoV-2. The samples were drawn from the first 160 participants of the ongoing ImmuneRACE study and from 1,254 subjects provided by 6 global collaborators. A de-identified subject ID, COVID-19 status, age in years and sex were almost always included in the sample metadata. HLA class I and class II types, where available, came from metadata supplied by the sample provider rather than from assay-based typing.

The CDR3 starts with the cysteine, ends with the phenylalanine, and has 15 residues. Only the CDR3 DNA is retained, 45 bases long and in frame from the first base. A distance of 8 bases separates the germline ends of V and J, which lose 0 bases and 2 bases respectively. The germline V gene encodes CDR1 SEHNR and CDR2 FQNEAQ (reference sequence). TCRbeta CDR3 regions were amplified from genomic DNA using the immunoSEQ Assay, a bias-controlled multiplex PCR. Per the source publication's procedure: Within the assay, amplification of reference gene primers was used to estimate how many nucleated cells each sample contained. To quantify the absolute abundance of each unique TCRbeta CDR3 rearrangement, sequence reads were collapsed and filtered. For each sample, productive Simpson clonality was calculated as the square root of Simpson's diversity index over productive rearrangements. Entries here come from immuneACCESS through TCRdb and include only in-frame sequences with V and J called. Some clones fail to appear in such tables; in the studies checked, an unresolved V gene covers under half of the shortfall, and the cause of the remainder is unknown. V and J calls and clone size follow that table, whereas D and trimming were derived from the DNA. The sample contains 150,000 to 200,000 clones, more than 70% of them found a single time. The ten largest clones capture less than 20% of the sample.

What the authors observed across the whole study: The amount of clinical and demographic metadata varied by source and participant and was provided uncurated.

Participants in the prospective study were aged roughly 18 to 95 years, lived in over 20 United States geographic areas, and enrolled through a virtual design. In the prospective study, participants were assigned to cohorts based on the clinical history participants reported in a screening survey and a study questionnaire. Recovered participants in ImmuneRACE Cohort 3 were defined by two consecutive negative NP/OP PCR tests, clearance by a healthcare professional, or resolution of symptoms. In the prospective study, whole blood, serum and a nasopharyngeal or oropharyngeal swab were collected from each participant by mobile phlebotomists. Additional blood draws and questionnaires over an approximately 2-month period could optionally be provided by prospective study participants. Before DNA extraction, blood samples from the prospective study were shipped at room temperature or frozen.

The chain is assembled from TRBV7-9 and TRBJ1-3, and possibly TRBD1, on 5 matching bases. This sequence was found in a man aged 60-69 years who had recovered from COVID-19. Sequencing input: PBMCs or T cells enriched from blood (not recorded which). The CDR3 has the sequence CASSLALTAGNTIYF. The DNA is TGTGCCAGCAGCTTAGCGCTGACAGCTGGAAACACCATATATTTT.